A single sample is the source of the 14 T cell receptor beta chains below, sequenced in a study of tumor-infiltrating lymphocytes in primary liver carcinoma. From around 530 ng of total RNA, TCR beta-specific cDNA was reverse-transcribed using a constant-region primer. For TCR beta, libraries were produced by three nested multiplex PCR rounds using slightly modified ARM-PCR. TRBV1-TRBV30 forward primers and a C-beta reverse primer were used in the first two PCR rounds, which each ran for approximately 9 cycles. Each CDR3 protein is one row after TCRdb ran MiXCR on the multiplex PCR reads. The table has fewer than 150,000 distinct CDR3 sequences, around two thirds seen once. Co-extraction of both nucleic acids (RNA and DNA) used about 19-33 mg of unsorted bulk tissue. What was sequenced was liver tumor tissue from sampling region 1. Sample subset: tumor region T1, superior pole. Source of these receptors: a woman aged 55-75 years with primary liver carcinoma and hepatitis B virus infection.

The chain recombines TRBV2 with TRBJ2-1; TRBD2 matches at 10 bases. CDR1 and CDR2 (germline): SNHLY, FYNNEI. This CDR3 comprises 16 residues. The J segment lost 4 bases and the V segment lost 2 bases, leaving 5 bases of the junction unmatched. In nucleotides, the CDR3 is TGTGCCAGCAGTGAAACAGCGGGAGGGCCTTACAATGAGCAGTTCTTC. Amino acids: CASSETAGGPYNEQFF.

V gene TRBV11-2 combines with J gene TRBJ1-5, with unresolved D. Matching the DNA end better, TRBJ2-3 makes the J call doubtful. CDR3 size: 15 residues. Germline values: CDR1 SGHAT, CDR2 FQNNGV. In DNA form, the CDR3 reads TGTGCCAGCAGCTTAGACCCCGGTTGCAATCAGCCCCAGTATTTT. It codes for CASSLDPGCNQPQYF.

As for this clonotype: A much larger clone differs by one base, so this may be a read error. The chain has TRBV6-5 and TRBJ2-5; D might be TRBD1 (6 bases). The CDR3 length is 14 residues. The germline V and J ends were trimmed by 7 bases and 3 bases, with 15 bases remaining between them. Germline V gene sequence: CDR1 MNHEY, CDR2 SVGAGI. CDR3 protein: CASNLWTAKETQYF. The CDR3 DNA follows: TGTGCCAGCAACCTTTGGACAGCCAAAGAGACCCAGTACTTC.

The chain combines TRBV7-9 with TRBJ2-1, with D unclear. Looked up from germline, CDR1 is SEHNR and CDR2 is FQNEAQ (reference sequence). The CDR3 loop spans 12 amino acids. Trimming removed 4 bases at V and 8 bases at J, with 9 bases between. The CDR3 bases are TGTGCCAGCAGCTCCACTATCGATGAGCAGTTCTTC. It yields the protein CASSSTIDEQFF.

The V call is TRBV5-1, the J call TRBJ1-5; the match to TRBD1 covers 9 bases. V lost 3 bases, J lost 1 base, and 2 bases stayed unmatched. The CDR3 loop spans 15 amino acids. The V gene's germline CDR1 is SGHRS and CDR2 YFSETQ. The CDR3 sequence: CASSWDRVSNQPQHF. As DNA, the CDR3 is TGCGCCAGCAGCTGGGACAGGGTCAGCAATCAGCCCCAGCATTTT.

The rearrangement uses TRBV29-1 and TRBJ1-2, with TRBD1 as a possible D gene (6 bases). This CDR3 spans 13 amino acids. The germline gives CDR1 SQVTM, CDR2 ANQGSEA. V dropped 7 bases and J dropped 8 bases, with 20 bases sitting between them. The CDR3: CSAIRDNTDGYTF. CDR3 nucleotides: TGCAGCGCCATTCGGGACAACACGGACGGCTACACCTTC.

A word on this clonotype: It is likely a read error, because the conserved phenylalanine at the end of the CDR3 is missing. This chain uses TRBV11-2 with TRBJ2-4, with TRBD2 identical over 9 bases. This CDR3 has 16 amino acids. From germline, CDR1 is SGHAT and CDR2 FQNNGV. The CDR3 DNA follows: TGTGCTAGCAGCTTAGGTAGCGGGAGCACCTCTTACATTCAGTACTTG. This encodes CASSLGSGSTSYIQYL.

To note about this clonotype: This is likely a read error, given that the CDR3 carries no conserved phenylalanine or tryptophan at its end. The CDR3 sequence is CASSVSGMVYEQYC. CDR3 bases: TGTGCCAGCAGCGTTAGCGGGATGGTCTACGAGCAGTACTGC. The rearrangement uses TRBV11-1 and TRBJ2-7, with TRBD2 matching 8 bases. The CDR3 contains 14 residues. V gave up 5 bases and J gave up 3 bases; unmatched junction bases: 6. The V gene's germline CDR1 is SGHAT and CDR2 FQDESV (reference sequence).

Turning to this clonotype: Since the CDR3 does not end with the conserved phenylalanine or tryptophan, this likely comes from a read error. The chain employs TRBV11-2 and TRBJ2-1; 14 nucleotides agree with TRBD2. CDR3 length: 14 amino acids. The V gene's germline CDR1 is SGHAT and CDR2 FQNNGV. CDR3 coding DNA: TGTGCTAGCAGCTTGGGACTAGCGGGAGATGAGCAGTTCCTC. This codes for CASSLGLAGDEQFL.

In its sample, this clonotype was seen many times. The chain links TRBV14 to TRBJ1-2; D may be TRBD1 (5 bases). The CDR3 is made up of 15 amino acids. Germline lookup yields CDR1 SGHDN and CDR2 FVKESK. Deletions cut 4 bases from V and 6 bases from J, with 18 bases between. The CDR3: CASSLPGTLTHGYTF. Here the CDR3 DNA reads TGTGCCAGCAGCCTTCCCGGGACGCTGACCCATGGCTACACCTTC.

This clonotype was observed a few times. This chain uses TRBV7-3 with TRBJ2-1; 11 bases are a match to TRBD2. The CDR3 consists of 14 residues. The ends lost 5 bases at V and 8 bases at J; junction bases unmatched: 5. Germline V gene data show CDR1 as SGHTA and CDR2 as FQGTGA. CDR3 sequence reads: CASSVVAGGDEQFF. CDR3 nucleotides: TGTGCCAGCAGCGTAGTAGCGGGAGGGGATGAGCAGTTCTTC.

CDR3 loop: CASSTLTPPDTQYF. In nucleotides, the CDR3 is TGTGCCAGCAGCACCCTAACCCCGCCAGATACGCAGTATTTT. The rearrangement joins TRBV5-5 to TRBJ2-3; D call uncertain. Germline V lookup: CDR1 SGHKS, CDR2 YYEKEE (reference sequence). The germline V and J ends were trimmed by 4 bases and 4 bases, with 13 bases remaining between them. The CDR3 is made up of 14 amino acids. The full variable domain, with the rest looked up from reference TRBV5-5 and TRBJ2-3, is DAGVTQSPTHLIKTRGQQVTLRCSPISGHKSVSWYQQVLGQGPQFIFQYYEKEERGRGNFPDRFSARQFPNYSSELNVNALLLGDSALYLCASSTLTPPDTQYFGPGTRLTVL.

At least ten counts were recorded for this clonotype. The junction departs from the called germline gene at one end, perhaps through a read error. The V call is TRBV14, the J call TRBJ2-7; either TRBD1 or TRBD2 may fit D (5 bases each). This CDR3 is 12 amino acids long. Germline V lookup: CDR1 SGHDN, CDR2 FVKESK. The CDR3 reads CASSQDSRDLEF. Written as DNA, the CDR3 is TGTGCCAGCAGCCAAGATAGTCGGGACCTTGAATTC. Full variable domain (remainder filled in from reference TRBV14 and TRBJ2-7): EAGVTQFPSHSVIEKGQTVTLRCDPISGHDNLYWYRRVMGKEIKFLLHFVKESKQDESGMPNNRFLAERTGGTYSTLKVQPAELEDSGVYFCASSQDSRDLEFGPGTRLTVT.

This clonotype was recorded a few times. CDR3 nucleotides: TGCGCCACCAAACTGGGGGGGGAGCTGTTTTTT. This sequence encodes CATKLGGELFF. The chain carries TRBV10-2 and TRBJ2-2; D is undetermined. Trimming took 10 bases from V and 8 from J, leaving 11 bases between them. Germline V gene sequence: CDR1 WSHSY, CDR2 SAAADI. The CDR3 runs 11 residues.